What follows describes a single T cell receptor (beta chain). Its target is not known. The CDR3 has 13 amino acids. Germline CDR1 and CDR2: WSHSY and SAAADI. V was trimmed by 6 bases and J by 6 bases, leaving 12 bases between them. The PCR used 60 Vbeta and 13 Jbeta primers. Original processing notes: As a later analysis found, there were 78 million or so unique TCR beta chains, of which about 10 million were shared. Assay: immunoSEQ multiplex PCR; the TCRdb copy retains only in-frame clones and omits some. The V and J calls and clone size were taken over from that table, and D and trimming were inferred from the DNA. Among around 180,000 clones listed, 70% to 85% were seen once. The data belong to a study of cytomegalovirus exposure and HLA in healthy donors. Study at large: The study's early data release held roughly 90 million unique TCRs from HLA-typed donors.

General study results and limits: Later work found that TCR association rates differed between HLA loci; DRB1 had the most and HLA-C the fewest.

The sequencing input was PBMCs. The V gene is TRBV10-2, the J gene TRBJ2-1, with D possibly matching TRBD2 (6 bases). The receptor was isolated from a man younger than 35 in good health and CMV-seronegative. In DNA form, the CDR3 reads TGCGCCAGCAGCGGGAGCTGGGCCAATGAGCAGTTCTTC. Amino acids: CASSGSWANEQFF.